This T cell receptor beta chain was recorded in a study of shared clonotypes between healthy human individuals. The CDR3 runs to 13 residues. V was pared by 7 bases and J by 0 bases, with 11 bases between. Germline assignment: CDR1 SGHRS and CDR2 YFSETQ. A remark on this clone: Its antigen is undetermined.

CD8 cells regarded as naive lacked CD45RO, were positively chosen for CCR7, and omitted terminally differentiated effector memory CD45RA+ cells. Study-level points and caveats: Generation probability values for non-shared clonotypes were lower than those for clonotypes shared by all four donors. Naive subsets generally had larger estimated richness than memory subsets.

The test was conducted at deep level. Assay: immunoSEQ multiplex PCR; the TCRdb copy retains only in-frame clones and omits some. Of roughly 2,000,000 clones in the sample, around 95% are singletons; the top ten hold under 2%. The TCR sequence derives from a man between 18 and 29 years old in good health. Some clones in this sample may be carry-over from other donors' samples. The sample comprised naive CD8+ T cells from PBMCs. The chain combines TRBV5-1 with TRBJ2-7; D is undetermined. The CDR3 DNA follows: TGCGCCAGCGTGGGTGGCCGCTCCTACGAGCAGTACTTC. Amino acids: CASVGGRSYEQYF.